This TCR beta chain was profiled in a study of blood T cell repertoires in COVID-19. While infection was still active, Seattle patients were enrolled and then followed longitudinally. Assay used: immunoSEQ multiplex PCR; TCRdb lists only in-frame clones, some missing. The data show around 160,000 clones, 80% to 95% seen once. Sequencing used peripheral blood. The receptor was derived from a woman aged 55-69 years with COVID-19, enrolled during active disease.

This CDR3 is CASSPDSDYGYTF. The CDR3 DNA follows: TGTGCCAGCTCACCGGACAGTGACTATGGCTACACCTTC. The genes are TRBV18 and TRBJ1-2, with D perhaps matching TRBD1 (6 bases). This CDR3 has 13 amino acids. Trimming removed 3 bases at V and 3 bases at J, with 8 bases between. CDR1 KGHSH and CDR2 LQKENI come from the germline V gene. Looking up the rest from reference TRBV18 and TRBJ1-2 gives the full variable domain: NAGVMQNPRHLVRRRGQEARLRCSPMKGHSHVYWYRQLPEEGLKFMVYLQKENIIDESGMPKERFSAEFPKEGPSILRIQQVVRGDSAAYFCASSPDSDYGYTFGSGTRLTVV.